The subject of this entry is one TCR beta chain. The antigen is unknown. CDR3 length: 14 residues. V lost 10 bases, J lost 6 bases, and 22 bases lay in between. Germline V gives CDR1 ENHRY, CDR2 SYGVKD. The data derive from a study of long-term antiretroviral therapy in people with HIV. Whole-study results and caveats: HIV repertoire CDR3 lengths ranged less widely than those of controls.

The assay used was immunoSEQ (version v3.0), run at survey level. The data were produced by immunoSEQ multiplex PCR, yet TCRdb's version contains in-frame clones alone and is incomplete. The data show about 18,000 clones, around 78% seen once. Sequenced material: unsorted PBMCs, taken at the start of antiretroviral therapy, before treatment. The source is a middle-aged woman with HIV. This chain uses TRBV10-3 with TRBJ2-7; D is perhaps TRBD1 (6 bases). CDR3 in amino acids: CATNLGQQLGEQYF. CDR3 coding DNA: TGTGCCACCAACCTCGGACAGCAGCTCGGCGAGCAGTACTTC.